This entry lists 32 T cell receptor beta chains sequenced from one sample in a study of blood T cell repertoires in COVID-19. The data were produced by immunoSEQ multiplex PCR, yet TCRdb's version contains in-frame clones alone and is incomplete. The sample contains some 46,000 clones, 80% to 90% of which appear only once. The sequencing input was peripheral blood. These receptors were collected from a human donor in a cohort sampled during active COVID-19.

The rearrangement uses TRBV7-8 and TRBJ1-6; D unresolved. CDR3 length: 15 amino acids. Trimming took off 8 bases at V and 0 bases at J, with 11 bases between the two ends. Germline assignment: CDR1 SGHVS and CDR2 FQNEAQ. The chain's CDR3 is CASGPSSSYNSPLHF. In DNA form, the CDR3 reads TGTGCCAGCGGGCCATCCAGCTCCTATAATTCACCCCTCCACTTT.

The chain combines TRBV7-5 with TRBJ2-1; TRBD2 is taken as the D call from the table, unchecked against the DNA. TRBV7-5 is a documented pseudogene. This CDR3 comprises 16 residues. CDR3: CVRSLVQTSSYNEQFF. CDR3 DNA sequence: TGTGTCAGAAGCTTAGTTCAGACTAGTTCTTACAATGAGCAGTTCTTC.

The chain uses TRBV28 and TRBJ2-7; tentative D call: TRBD2 (5 bases). V shed 7 bases and J shed 2 bases, with 9 bases lying between them. Looked up from germline, CDR1 is MDHEN and CDR2 is SYDVKM. This CDR3 region has 12 residues. The CDR3 region has the DNA TGTGCCAGCAACGGGGTCGCCTACGAGCAGTACTTC. Its translation: CASNGVAYEQYF.

The V call is TRBV10-1, the J call TRBJ2-1; 9 nucleotides line up with TRBD1. Germline CDR1 is WNHNN and CDR2 is SYGVQD (reference sequence). With 3 bases clipped from V and 3 bases from J, the junction kept 3 bases outside the gene matches. The CDR3 has 15 amino acids. The CDR3 DNA is TGCGCCAGCAGTGAACCGGGACAGGGCTACAATGAGCAGTTCTTC. Translating it yields CASSEPGQGYNEQFF.

This clone was seen more than once but under ten times. The chain carries TRBV2 and TRBJ1-6, with 7 bases aligning to TRBD1. This CDR3 spans 14 amino acids. V trimming: 8 bases; J trimming: 2 bases; junction bases outside the gene matches: 3. From germline, CDR1 is SNHLY and CDR2 FYNNEI. CDR3 bases: TGTGCCAGCGGGCAGGGGGCCTATAATTCACCCCTCCACTTT. Amino acid sequence: CASGQGAYNSPLHF.

The table lists this clone with a few counts. V is TRBV14 and J is TRBJ2-1; D might be TRBD2 (5 bases). Trimming shortened V by 3 bases and J by 5 bases, and 14 bases separated the two germline ends. The CDR3 extends over 15 amino acids. Looked up from germline, CDR1 is SGHDN and CDR2 is FVKESK. As DNA, the CDR3 is TGTGCCAGCAGCCACGCCTCTCTAGCCGACAATGAGCAGTTCTTC. As protein: CASSHASLADNEQFF.

The rearrangement uses TRBV5-1 and TRBJ2-1; 10 bases fit TRBD2. Trimming at V came to 5 bases and at J to 10 bases, leaving 12 bases not matched to a gene. This CDR3 is built from 15 residues. CDR1 is SGHRS, CDR2 YFSETQ, per germline. CDR3 amino acids: CASRGELAGGQEQFF. The CDR3 DNA is TGCGCCAGCAGAGGGGAATTAGCGGGAGGACAAGAGCAGTTCTTC.

This chain connects TRBV27 to TRBJ2-7; tentative D call: TRBD2 (6 bases). The V end lost 3 bases, the J end lost 3 bases, and 9 bases lay between the germline ends. The CDR3 runs 13 residues. The V gene's germline CDR1 is MNHEY and CDR2 SMNVEV (reference sequence). The CDR3 spells CASSFGRNYEQYF. CDR3 bases: TGTGCCAGCAGTTTTGGGAGGAACTACGAGCAGTACTTC.

The chain links TRBV10-2 to TRBJ2-7; the D gene is possibly TRBD2 (5 bases). The V end lost 5 bases, the J end lost 2 bases, and 13 bases lay between the germline ends. The length of the CDR3 is 14 residues. The germline V gene encodes CDR1 WSHSY and CDR2 SAAADI. The CDR3 nucleotides read TGCGCCAGCAGTTTTCTTAGCGTGGCCTACGAGCAGTACTTC. Translated: CASSFLSVAYEQYF.

The chain uses TRBV28 and TRBJ2-7; the match to TRBD2 covers 10 bases. This CDR3 is 15 amino acids long. V was pared by 7 bases and J by 0 bases, with 6 bases of the junction left unmatched. Germline V gives CDR1 MDHEN, CDR2 SYDVKM. CDR3 region: CASTLAGTDSYEQYF. Here the CDR3 DNA reads TGTGCCAGCACACTAGCGGGAACAGACTCCTACGAGCAGTACTTC.

This chain connects TRBV7-9 to TRBJ1-3; possibly TRBD1 for D (6 bases). CDR1 is SEHNR, CDR2 FQNEAQ, per germline (reference sequence). Trimming shortened V by 5 bases and J by 0 bases, and 17 bases separated the two germline ends. CDR3 length: 17 residues. This chain's CDR3 is CASSVTTPTGSGNTIYF. In nucleotides, the CDR3 is TGTGCCAGCAGCGTAACCACCCCGACAGGCTCTGGAAACACCATATATTTT. The entire variable domain, with the rest obtained from reference TRBV7-9 and TRBJ1-3, is as follows: DTGVSQNPRHKITKRGQNVTFRCDPISEHNRLYWYRQTLGQGPEFLTYFQNEAQLEKSRLLSDRFSAERPKGSFSTLEIQRTEQGDSAMYLCASSVTTPTGSGNTIYFGEGSWLTVV.

The chain has TRBV15 and TRBJ2-3; a possible D gene is TRBD2 (6 bases). Trimming took off 0 bases at V and 2 bases at J, with 15 bases between the two ends. The CDR3 covers 17 residues. Germline CDR1 is LNHNV and CDR2 is YYDKDF (reference sequence). The CDR3 is CATSRDLRDSDTDTQYF. Written as DNA, the CDR3 is TGTGCCACCAGCAGAGATCTAAGGGACTCCGACACAGATACGCAGTATTTT.

The chain uses TRBV16 and TRBJ2-7; TRBD1 agrees at 7 bases. The CDR3 sequence is 13 residues long. Germline trimming cut 6 bases from V and 6 bases from J; bases unmatched to any gene: 8. Per the germline V gene, CDR1 is KGHSY and CDR2 is FQNENV. Here the CDR3 DNA reads TGTGCCAGCAGTCCGACAGGGTTTGGCGAGCAGTACTTC. Amino acid sequence: CASSPTGFGEQYF.

The V call is TRBV6-5, the J call TRBJ1-4; no firm D call. The CDR3 sequence is 15 residues long. CDR1 is MNHEY, CDR2 SVGAGI, per germline. Trimming left V 8 bases short and J 8 bases short, with 21 bases between. The DNA for the CDR3 is TGTGCCAGCCTTCCCCTAGACGGCCTGAAGGAAAAACTGTTTTTT. Its translation is CASLPLDGLKEKLFF.

The chain links TRBV5-1 to TRBJ1-2, with TRBD1 matching 12 bases. V dropped 0 bases and J dropped 4; count of bases not matched to a gene: 7. Germline CDR1 is SGHRS and CDR2 is YFSETQ. This CDR3 contains 17 residues. CDR3 nucleotide sequence: TGCGCCAGCAGCTTGGGTACCGGGACAGGGGGCGGCTATGGCTACACCTTC. This codes for CASSLGTGTGGGYGYTF. The complete variable domain, with remaining parts taken from reference TRBV5-1 and TRBJ1-2, reads KAGVTQTPRYLIKTRGQQVTLSCSPISGHRSVSWYQQTPGQGLQFLFEYFSETQRNKGNFPGRFSGRQFSNSRSEMNVSTLELGDSALYLCASSLGTGTGGGYGYTFGSGTRLTVV.

The chain recombines TRBV4-3 with TRBJ2-7; D is perhaps TRBD1 (5 bases). V gave up 0 bases and J gave up 3 bases, with 21 bases separating them. This CDR3 has 18 amino acids. Germline CDR1 reads LGHNA; CDR2 reads YSLEER. CDR3 sequence (DNA): TGCGCCAGCAGCCAAGATTGCAGGGTGTCTTTCTACTACTACGAGCAGTACTTC. Its protein product is CASSQDCRVSFYYYEQYF.

The V gene is TRBV30, the J gene TRBJ2-7; D not certain. CDR1 and CDR2 from the germline V gene are GTSNPN and SVGIG (reference sequence). This CDR3 has 13 amino acids. The ends were cut back, 3 bases at V and 5 bases at J, with 14 bases in the middle. The CDR3 DNA reads TGTGCCTGGAGGCTTCCACTGGGCCACGAGCAGTACTTC. This encodes CAWRLPLGHEQYF.

V usage is TRBV9 and J usage is TRBJ2-1; 8 nucleotides match TRBD2. Germline V gives CDR1 SGDLS, CDR2 YYNGEE. This CDR3 is built from 16 residues. The V gene end was trimmed by 4 bases and the J gene end by 1 base; junction bases not matched to a gene: 7. The CDR3 loop is CASSPLVAGSYNEQFF. In DNA form, the CDR3 reads TGTGCCAGCAGCCCCCTGGTAGCGGGATCCTACAATGAGCAGTTCTTC.

The chain combines TRBV7-9 with TRBJ1-3; TRBD1 agrees at 8 bases. Germline trimming cut 6 bases from V and 0 bases from J; bases unmatched to any gene: 4. Germline loops: CDR1 SEHNR, CDR2 FQNEAQ (reference sequence). CDR3 size: 15 residues. The CDR3 sequence is CASRGGQASGNTIYF. The CDR3 region has the DNA TGTGCCAGCAGAGGGGGACAGGCCTCTGGAAACACCATATATTTT.

V and J are TRBV7-2 and TRBJ2-7; 9 positions agree with TRBD1. Per germline, CDR1 SGHTA and CDR2 FQGNSA. V shed 5 bases, J shed 5 bases, and the junction held 10 bases outside the gene matches. The CDR3 has 15 residues. CDR3 coding DNA: TGTGCCAGCAGCCAGACCGGGACAGGGATCGACGAGCAGTACTTC. Its protein product is CASSQTGTGIDEQYF.

The chain has TRBV7-6 and TRBJ2-7; 10 positions agree with TRBD2. Germline-derived CDR1 and CDR2 are SGHVS and FNYEAQ. Trimming took 2 bases from V and 0 from J; bases not matched to a gene: 4. The CDR3 spans 16 residues. The CDR3 DNA reads as TGTGCCAGCAGCTTAACTAGCGGGGATAGCTCCTACGAGCAGTACTTC. It is translated as CASSLTSGDSSYEQYF.

This clone was counted only a few times. V gene TRBV6-6 combines with J gene TRBJ2-1; D is perhaps TRBD1 (5 bases). Germline assignment: CDR1 MNHNY and CDR2 SVGAGI (reference sequence). This CDR3 spans 14 amino acids. The germline V and J ends were trimmed by 0 bases and 5 bases, with 8 bases remaining between them. The CDR3 sequence is CASSYSGRDNEQFF. CDR3 coding DNA: TGTGCCAGCAGTTACTCTGGCAGGGACAATGAGCAGTTCTTC.

The chain employs TRBV28 and TRBJ2-3; 8 nucleotides align to TRBD1. J gave up 6 bases and V 4 bases, and 3 bases lay outside the gene matches. The CDR3 length is 13 residues. Germline assignment: CDR1 MDHEN and CDR2 SYDVKM. DNA of the CDR3: TGTGCCAGCAGTTCGGGACAGGTGGATACGCAGTATTTT. This sequence encodes CASSSGQVDTQYF.

The chain carries TRBV11-3 and TRBJ1-2; weak D call: TRBD1 (5 bases). The CDR3 has 14 amino acids. Trimming removed 4 bases from V and 2 bases from J, with 11 bases in between. Per the germline V gene, CDR1 is SGHNT and CDR2 is YENEEA. CDR3 coding DNA: TGTGCCAGCAGCTCTGCGGGGCCCAACTATGGCTACACCTTC. The encoded protein is CASSSAGPNYGYTF.

This clone appeared once. This chain uses TRBV28 with TRBJ2-7; TRBD2 is a possible D gene (5 bases). CDR1 MDHEN and CDR2 SYDVKM come from the germline V gene. The CDR3 has 14 amino acids. V gave up 3 bases and J gave up 3 bases, with 12 bases separating them. The CDR3 loop reads CASSFVGGFYEQYF. In nucleotides, the CDR3 is TGTGCCAGCAGTTTCGTTGGAGGCTTCTACGAGCAGTACTTC. The complete variable domain, with remaining parts taken from reference TRBV28 and TRBJ2-7, reads DVKVTQSSRYLVKRTGEKVFLECVQDMDHENMFWYRQDPGLGLRLIYFSYDVKMKEKGDIPEGYSVSREKKERFSLILESASTNQTSMYLCASSFVGGFYEQYFGPGTRLTVT.

The chain carries TRBV6-5 and TRBJ2-1; D not certain. Germline CDR1 is MNHEY and CDR2 is SVGAGI. This CDR3 has 12 residues. Deletions cut 7 bases from V and 10 bases from J, with 14 bases between. The CDR3, as DNA: TGTGCCAGCAAGAGCCCCCTGCGGGAGCAGTTCTTC. It yields the protein CASKSPLREQFF.

V is TRBV18 and J is TRBJ1-1; TRBD1 is a possible D gene (6 bases). Germline CDR1 and CDR2: KGHSH and LQKENI. The CDR3 totals 14 residues. V was shortened by 2 bases and J by 4 bases, with 11 bases between the two germline ends. The CDR3 region is CASSPSGDSTEAFF. In DNA, the CDR3 is TGTGCCAGCTCACCATCAGGGGATAGCACTGAAGCTTTCTTT.

V gene TRBV28 combines with J gene TRBJ2-5, with TRBD2 identical over 10 bases. Germline V gene data show CDR1 as MDHEN and CDR2 as SYDVKM. After removal of 4 bases from V and 2 bases from J, the junction contained 13 bases not matched to a gene. The CDR3 sequence is 18 residues long. DNA for the CDR3: TGTGCCAGCAGTTCGGGGCGACTAGCGGGCCACCGACAAGAGACCCAGTACTTC. It yields the protein CASSSGRLAGHRQETQYF.

This clone was detected only once. The chain has TRBV6-2 or TRBV6-3 and TRBJ2-7; 7 bases align to TRBD1. Germline V CDR1 and CDR2: MNHEY, SVGEGT. V was pared by 0 bases and J by 1 base, with 3 bases of the junction left unmatched. There are 15 residues in the CDR3. The CDR3 sequence: CASSYSRQGSYEQYF. The CDR3 bases are TGTGCCAGCAGTTACTCGAGACAGGGATCCTACGAGCAGTACTTC.

In its sample, this clone was seen once. The V call is TRBV6-6, the J call TRBJ2-7; 8 bases are a match to TRBD1. The CDR3 contains 13 residues. CDR1 MNHNY and CDR2 SVGAGI come from the germline V gene (reference sequence). Trimming at V came to 6 bases and at J to 2 bases, leaving 3 bases not matched to a gene. The CDR3 here is CASSRGQAYEQYF. The CDR3, as DNA: TGTGCCAGCAGCCGGGGACAGGCCTACGAGCAGTACTTC.

This clone was counted only a few times. The rearrangement uses TRBV3-1 (or the pseudogene TRBV3-2) and TRBJ2-3, with 10 bases identical to TRBD2. Germline V gene sequence: CDR1 LGHDT, CDR2 YNNKEL (reference sequence). CDR3 length: 15 residues. J lost 2 bases, V lost 4 bases, and 3 bases had no gene match. The CDR3 DNA is TGTGCCAGCAGCCCCGGGACTAGCGACACAGATACGCAGTATTTT. Translating it yields CASSPGTSDTDTQYF.

The J gene is TRBJ2-3, the V gene TRBV20-1, with TRBD2 matching over 8 bases. Germline lookup yields CDR1 DFQATT and CDR2 SNEGSKA (reference sequence). V was clipped by 3 bases and J by 4 bases; unmatched bases: 6. The CDR3 loop spans 14 amino acids. The CDR3 sequence: CSASVAGGADTQYF. Written as DNA, the CDR3 is TGCAGTGCTAGTGTGGCGGGAGGAGCAGATACGCAGTATTTT.